The 22 T cell receptor beta chains in this list originate from one sample, sequenced in a study of response to subunit inactivated influenza vaccine. TCRdb processed the RT-PCR reads anew with MiXCR; each CDR3 protein has one entry. The sample records hundreds of thousands of distinct CDR3 sequences, about 10% being singletons. Sample: PBMCs from blood, taken on the day of vaccination. The origin of the receptors is a man aged 50 to 60 who received an inactivated influenza vaccine.

The chain links TRBV12-3 or TRBV12-4 to TRBJ2-2, with 9 positions matching TRBD2. V dropped 3 bases and J dropped 4; count of bases not matched to a gene: 3. CDR3 size: 15 residues. CDR3 nucleotide sequence: TGTGCCAGCAGTTTCGAGCGGGGGGTCACCGGGGAGCTGTTTTTT. Its translation is CASSFERGVTGELFF.

This clonotype has more than one count but fewer than ten. J is TRBJ1-3 and V is TRBV11-2; D not certain. Per germline, CDR1 SGHAT and CDR2 FQNNGV. V was pared by 0 bases and J by 7 bases, with 13 bases between. The CDR3 sequence is 15 residues long. For the CDR3, the DNA is TGTGCCAGCAGCTTAGAATTCGGTGGAGGGAACACCATATATTTT. Its protein is CASSLEFGGGNTIYF.

At least ten counts were recorded for this clonotype. This chain joins TRBV12-3 or TRBV12-4 and TRBJ2-3; D not resolved. This CDR3 contains 14 residues. Trimming shortened V by 4 bases and J by 0 bases, and 8 bases separated the two germline ends. The CDR3 DNA follows: TGTGCCAGCAGTTACTCCGCTAGCACAGATACGCAGTATTTT. This translates into CASSYSASTDTQYF.

The chain uses TRBV7-6 and TRBJ2-7; D is perhaps TRBD2 (6 bases). V was clipped by 5 bases and J by 6 bases, with 17 bases between them. The CDR3 length is 14 residues. Germline assignment: CDR1 SGHVS and CDR2 FNYEAQ. CDR3 sequence reads: CASSTPGLSGEQYF. The CDR3 DNA reads as TGTGCCAGCAGCACCCCTGGGCTTAGCGGCGAGCAGTACTTC. Combining the CDR3 with reference TRBV7-6 and TRBJ2-7 gives the whole variable domain GAGVSQSPRYKVTKRGQDVALRCDPISGHVSLYWYRQALGQGPEFLTYFNYEAQQDKSGLPNDRFSAERPEGSISTLTIQRTEQRDSAMYRCASSTPGLSGEQYFGPGTRLTVT.

This clonotype has more than one count but fewer than ten. The chain couples TRBV15 to TRBJ2-3, with D tentatively TRBD1 (6 bases). The CDR3 runs to 14 residues. Germline CDR1 reads LNHNV; CDR2 reads YYDKDF (reference sequence). Trimming took off 0 bases at V and 7 bases at J, with 11 bases between the two ends. CDR3 nucleotides: TGTGCCACCAGCAGAGACAGGGGTTCATATACGCAGTATTTT. This translates into CATSRDRGSYTQYF.

The chain recombines TRBV11-2 with TRBJ2-7, with D possibly being TRBD2 (6 bases). The CDR3 covers 16 residues. Between the trimmed V and J ends, which lost 2 bases and 0 bases, there was a span of 14 bases. Germline V gene data show CDR1 as SGHAT and CDR2 as FQNNGV. DNA for the CDR3: TGTGCCAGCAGCTTAATCGGGGGTAGGAGCTCCTACGAGCAGTACTTC. This gives the protein CASSLIGGRSSYEQYF.

This chain uses TRBV7-2 with TRBJ1-6, with D possibly TRBD1 on 5 matching bases. Looked up from germline, CDR1 is SGHTA and CDR2 is FQGNSA. Trimming stripped 1 base from V and 10 bases from J, with 14 bases between. CDR3 length: 15 residues. The chain's CDR3 is CASSLGPRPGSPLHF. Here the CDR3 DNA reads TGTGCCAGCAGCTTAGGACCGAGACCAGGGTCACCCCTCCACTTT.

This clonotype was seen ten or more times. The V gene is TRBV4-2, the J gene TRBJ2-1; no firm D call. Germline V gene data show CDR1 as LGHNA and CDR2 as YNFKEQ. V was trimmed by 0 bases and J by 7 bases, leaving 13 bases between them. This CDR3 has 15 residues. CDR3 protein: CASSQEVLQPNEQFF. CDR3 DNA: TGTGCCAGCAGCCAAGAGGTCCTGCAACCGAATGAGCAGTTCTTC.

In its sample, this clonotype was seen a few times. The chain is built from TRBV11-2 and TRBJ2-1; 11 bases align to TRBD2. The CDR3 spans 18 residues. Germline CDR1 reads SGHAT; CDR2 reads FQNNGV. V gave up 2 bases and J gave up 0 bases; unmatched junction bases: 6. The CDR3 bases are TGTGCCAGCAGCTTAATAGCTAGCGGGGGGAGCTCCTACAATGAGCAGTTCTTC. Translating gives CASSLIASGGSSYNEQFF. Combining the CDR3 with reference TRBV11-2 and TRBJ2-1 gives the whole variable domain EAGVAQSPRYKIIEKRQSVAFWCNPISGHATLYWYQQILGQGPKLLIQFQNNGVVDDSQLPKDRFSAERLKGVDSTLKIQPAKLEDSAVYLCASSLIASGGSSYNEQFFGPGTRLTVL.

V usage is TRBV7-2 and J usage is TRBJ2-2, with 13 bases fitting TRBD2. Germline loops: CDR1 SGHTA, CDR2 FQGNSA. With V trimmed by 5 bases and J by 5 bases, 8 bases remained unmatched. The CDR3 has 17 residues. The DNA of the CDR3 is TGTGCCAGCAGCCCTACTAGCGGGAGGGCCCGGACCGGGGAGCTGTTTTTT. This translates into CASSPTSGRARTGELFF.

The J gene is TRBJ2-7, the V gene TRBV12-3 or TRBV12-4; D is unresolved. Trimming took off 3 bases at V and 1 base at J, with 7 bases between the two ends. The CDR3 sequence is 13 residues long. This chain's CDR3 is CASSFMGSYEQYF. DNA of the CDR3: TGTGCCAGCAGTTTCATGGGGTCCTACGAGCAGTACTTC.

This chain links TRBV4-1 with TRBJ2-3; 9 bases line up with TRBD1. This CDR3 has 15 residues. In germline, CDR1 is MGHRA, CDR2 YSYEKL. V lost 0 bases, J lost 4 bases, and 2 bases stayed unmatched. The DNA for the CDR3 is TGCGCCAGCAGCCAAGAACAGGGGGCACCAGATACGCAGTATTTT. It specifies CASSQEQGAPDTQYF.

This clonotype was recorded at least ten times. V usage is TRBV12-3 or TRBV12-4 and J usage is TRBJ2-7; 13 bases are shared with TRBD2. The V segment lost 5 bases and the J segment 2 bases; nucleotides outside the gene matches: 6. This CDR3 has 16 residues. CDR3 nucleotide sequence: TGTGCCAGCAGTGATCTCGGACTAGCGGGGGCCTACGAGCAGTACTTC. Encoded protein: CASSDLGLAGAYEQYF.

The V and J genes are TRBV18 and TRBJ1-6; TRBD1 matches at 8 bases. The CDR3 runs to 16 residues. Germline values: CDR1 KGHSH, CDR2 LQKENI. The trim removed 3 bases at V and 5 bases at J, leaving 6 bases unmatched. The CDR3 spells CASSPFTGGDNSPLHF. CDR3 in DNA: TGTGCCAGCTCACCGTTCACAGGGGGAGATAATTCACCCCTCCACTTT.

This clonotype was recorded a few times. The chain recombines TRBV7-2 with TRBJ2-5; 8 bases align to TRBD1. The V gene's germline CDR1 is SGHTA and CDR2 FQGNSA. The CDR3 consists of 13 residues. V was clipped by 5 bases and J by 5 bases; unmatched bases: 4. As DNA, the CDR3 is TGTGCCAGCAGCGTCAGGGGGCTCGAGACCCAGTACTTC. It codes for CASSVRGLETQYF.

This clonotype was seen ten or more times. The rearrangement links TRBV28 to TRBJ2-5; perhaps D is TRBD1 or TRBD2 (6 bases each). There are 14 residues in the CDR3. From germline, CDR1 is MDHEN and CDR2 SYDVKM. Trimming took 7 bases from V and 1 from J, leaving 13 bases between them. The CDR3 reads CASTEQGGQETQYF. The DNA of the CDR3 is TGTGCCAGCACCGAACAGGGAGGCCAAGAGACCCAGTACTTC.

This clonotype came up a few times. This chain links TRBV12-3 or TRBV12-4 with TRBJ2-2, with a possible D match to TRBD2 (5 bases). The CDR3 consists of 13 residues. V was trimmed by 2 bases and J by 6 bases, leaving 7 bases between them. For the CDR3, the DNA is TGTGCCAGCAGTTTAATGGAGGCCGGGGAGCTGTTTTTT. This sequence encodes CASSLMEAGELFF.

This clonotype occurred a few times. The chain uses TRBV5-6 and TRBJ2-2, with 8 nucleotides matching TRBD2. The CDR3 consists of 14 residues. V trimming: 4 bases; J trimming: 6 bases; junction bases outside the gene matches: 5. Germline lookup yields CDR1 SGHDT and CDR2 YYEEEE. The CDR3 DNA reads TGTGCCAGCAGCAAGGGACTAGACCCCGGGGAGCTGTTTTTT. It encodes CASSKGLDPGELFF.

There are a few counts of this clonotype. V and J are TRBV11-2 and TRBJ2-3, with 11 bases fitting TRBD2. The germline V gene encodes CDR1 SGHAT and CDR2 FQNNGV. This CDR3 has 20 residues. The V and J ends lost 0 bases and 3 bases, in that order; junction bases with no gene match: 14. The CDR3 protein is CASSLDSFLAGGQKTDTQYF. CDR3 coding DNA: TGTGCCAGCAGCTTAGATTCCTTCCTAGCGGGAGGCCAAAAGACAGATACGCAGTATTTT.

The J gene is TRBJ1-2, the V gene TRBV10-3, with 8 bases that match TRBD1. The V gene's germline CDR1 is ENHRY and CDR2 SYGVKD. Trimming cost V 6 bases and J 4 bases; bases outside gene matches: 16. The CDR3 extends over 17 amino acids. The CDR3 bases are TGTGCCATCAGGGGCGGGGACAGGTCTATACCACGCTATGGCTACACCTTC. Translation gives CAIRGGDRSIPRYGYTF.

This clonotype was detected ten times or more. The chain employs TRBV20-1 and TRBJ2-4, with a tentative D call TRBD1 (5 bases). CDR1 DFQATT and CDR2 SNEGSKA come from the germline V gene (reference sequence). CDR3 length equals 14 residues. Trimming removed 6 bases at V and 0 bases at J, with 12 bases between. CDR3 sequence: CSALRGLAKNIQYF. The CDR3 region has the DNA TGCAGTGCCTTAAGGGGTTTAGCCAAAAACATTCAGTACTTC.

This clonotype was detected only a few times. The rearrangement joins TRBV20-1 to TRBJ1-6; 9 positions agree with TRBD1. J lost 8 bases, V lost 2 bases, and 10 bases had no gene match. CDR3 size: 16 residues. CDR1 DFQATT and CDR2 SNEGSKA come from the germline V gene (reference sequence). The CDR3 DNA is TGCAGTGCTAGAATGGACAGGGGTGGCGTGGATTCACCCCTCCACTTT. This gives the protein CSARMDRGGVDSPLHF.